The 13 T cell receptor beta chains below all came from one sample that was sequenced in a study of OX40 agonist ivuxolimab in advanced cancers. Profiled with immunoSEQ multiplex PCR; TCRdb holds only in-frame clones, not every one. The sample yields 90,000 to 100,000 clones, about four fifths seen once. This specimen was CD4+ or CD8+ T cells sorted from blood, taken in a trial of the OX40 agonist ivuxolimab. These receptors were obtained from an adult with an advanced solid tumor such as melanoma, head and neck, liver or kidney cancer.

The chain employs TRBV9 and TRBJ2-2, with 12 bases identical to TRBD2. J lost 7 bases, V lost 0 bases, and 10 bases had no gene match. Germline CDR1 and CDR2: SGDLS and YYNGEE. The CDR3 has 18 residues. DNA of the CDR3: TGTGCCAGCAGCGTAGGTCCTAGCGGGAGGGTCGGCGGCGGGGAGCTGTTTTTT. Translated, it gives CASSVGPSGRVGGGELFF.

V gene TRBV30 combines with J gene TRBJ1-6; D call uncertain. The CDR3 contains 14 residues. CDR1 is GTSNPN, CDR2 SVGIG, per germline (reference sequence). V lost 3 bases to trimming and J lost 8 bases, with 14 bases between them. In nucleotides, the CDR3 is TGTGCCTGGAGCTTACTAGAATATGATTCACCCCTCCACTTT. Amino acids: CAWSLLEYDSPLHF.

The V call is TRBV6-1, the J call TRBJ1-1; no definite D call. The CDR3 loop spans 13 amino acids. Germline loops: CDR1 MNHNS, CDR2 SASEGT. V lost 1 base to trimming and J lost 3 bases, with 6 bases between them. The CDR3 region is CASSEGWDTEAFF. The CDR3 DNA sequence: TGTGCCAGCAGTGAAGGATGGGACACTGAAGCTTTCTTT.

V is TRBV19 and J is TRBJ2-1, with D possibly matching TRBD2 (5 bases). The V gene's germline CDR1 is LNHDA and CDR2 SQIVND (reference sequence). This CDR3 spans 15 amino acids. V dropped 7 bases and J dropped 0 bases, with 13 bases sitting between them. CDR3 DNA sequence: TGTGCCAGTACCAAAGCGGCTAGCTCCTACAATGAGCAGTTCTTC. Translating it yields CASTKAASSYNEQFF. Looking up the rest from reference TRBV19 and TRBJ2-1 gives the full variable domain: DGGITQSPKYLFRKEGQNVTLSCEQNLNHDAMYWYRQDPGQGLRLIYYSQIVNDFQKGDIAEGYSVSREKKESFPLTVTSAQKNPTAFYLCASTKAASSYNEQFFGPGTRLTVL.

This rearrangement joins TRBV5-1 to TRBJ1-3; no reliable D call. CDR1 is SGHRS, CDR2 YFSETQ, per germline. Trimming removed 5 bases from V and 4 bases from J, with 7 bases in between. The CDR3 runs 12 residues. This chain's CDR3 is CASSNEGNTIYF. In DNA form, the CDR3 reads TGCGCCAGCAGTAACGAGGGAAACACCATATATTTT.

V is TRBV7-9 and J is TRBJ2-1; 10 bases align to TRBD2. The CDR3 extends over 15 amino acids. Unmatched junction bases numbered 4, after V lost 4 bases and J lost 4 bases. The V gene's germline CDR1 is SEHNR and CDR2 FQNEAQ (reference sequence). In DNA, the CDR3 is TGTGCCAGCAGCTCACTAGCGGGAAGATACAATGAGCAGTTCTTC. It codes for CASSSLAGRYNEQFF.

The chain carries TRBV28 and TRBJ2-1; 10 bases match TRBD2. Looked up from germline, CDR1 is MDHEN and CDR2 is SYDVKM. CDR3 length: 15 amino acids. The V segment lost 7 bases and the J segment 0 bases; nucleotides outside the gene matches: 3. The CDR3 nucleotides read TGTGCCAGCACCCCTAGCGGGAGCTCCTACAATGAGCAGTTCTTC. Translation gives CASTPSGSSYNEQFF. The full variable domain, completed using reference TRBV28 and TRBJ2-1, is DVKVTQSSRYLVKRTGEKVFLECVQDMDHENMFWYRQDPGLGLRLIYFSYDVKMKEKGDIPEGYSVSREKKERFSLILESASTNQTSMYLCASTPSGSSYNEQFFGPGTRLTVL.

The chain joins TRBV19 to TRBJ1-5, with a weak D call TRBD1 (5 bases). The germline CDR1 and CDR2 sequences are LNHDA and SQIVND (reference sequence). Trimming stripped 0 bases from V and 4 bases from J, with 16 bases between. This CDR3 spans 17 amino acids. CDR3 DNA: TGTGCCAGTAGTATAGAGGTAGGGGAACCAATAAATCAGCCCCAGCATTTT. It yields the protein CASSIEVGEPINQPQHF.

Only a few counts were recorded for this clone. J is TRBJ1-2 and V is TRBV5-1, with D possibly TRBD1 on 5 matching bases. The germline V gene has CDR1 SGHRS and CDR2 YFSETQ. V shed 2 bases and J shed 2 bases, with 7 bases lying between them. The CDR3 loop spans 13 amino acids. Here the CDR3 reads CASSFGQNYGYTF. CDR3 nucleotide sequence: TGCGCCAGCAGCTTCGGACAAAACTATGGCTACACCTTC.

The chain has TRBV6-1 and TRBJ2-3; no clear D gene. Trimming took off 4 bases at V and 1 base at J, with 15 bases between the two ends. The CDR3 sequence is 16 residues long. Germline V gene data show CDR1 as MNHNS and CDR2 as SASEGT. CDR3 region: CASSVGRSKGTDTQYF. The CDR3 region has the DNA TGTGCCAGCAGTGTGGGCAGGTCTAAGGGCACAGATACGCAGTATTTT.

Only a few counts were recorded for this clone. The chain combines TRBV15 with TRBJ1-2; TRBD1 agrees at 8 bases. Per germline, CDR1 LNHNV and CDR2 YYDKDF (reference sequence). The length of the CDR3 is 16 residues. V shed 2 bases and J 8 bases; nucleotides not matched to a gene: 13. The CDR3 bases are TGTGCCACCAGCAGACCCGGGACAGGAGCTCGGGGCGGCTACACCTTC. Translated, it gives CATSRPGTGARGGYTF. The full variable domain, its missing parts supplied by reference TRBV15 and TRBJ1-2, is DAMVIQNPRYQVTQFGKPVTLSCSQTLNHNVMYWYQQKSSQAPKLLFHYYDKDFNNEADTPDNFQSRRPNTSFCFLDIRSPGLGDTAMYLCATSRPGTGARGGYTFGSGTRLTVV.

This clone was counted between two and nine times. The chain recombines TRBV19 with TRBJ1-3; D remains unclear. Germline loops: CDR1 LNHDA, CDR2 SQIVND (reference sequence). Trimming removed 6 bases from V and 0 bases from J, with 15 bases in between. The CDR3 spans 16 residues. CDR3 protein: CASSRDGVSSGNTIYF. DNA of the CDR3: TGTGCCAGTAGCCGCGACGGGGTGAGCTCTGGAAACACCATATATTTT.

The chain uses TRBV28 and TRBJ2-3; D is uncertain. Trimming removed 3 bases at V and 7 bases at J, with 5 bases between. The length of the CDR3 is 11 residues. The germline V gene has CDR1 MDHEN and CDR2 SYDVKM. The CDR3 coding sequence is TGTGCCAGCAGTTTGTCGTATACGCAGTATTTT. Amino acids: CASSLSYTQYF.